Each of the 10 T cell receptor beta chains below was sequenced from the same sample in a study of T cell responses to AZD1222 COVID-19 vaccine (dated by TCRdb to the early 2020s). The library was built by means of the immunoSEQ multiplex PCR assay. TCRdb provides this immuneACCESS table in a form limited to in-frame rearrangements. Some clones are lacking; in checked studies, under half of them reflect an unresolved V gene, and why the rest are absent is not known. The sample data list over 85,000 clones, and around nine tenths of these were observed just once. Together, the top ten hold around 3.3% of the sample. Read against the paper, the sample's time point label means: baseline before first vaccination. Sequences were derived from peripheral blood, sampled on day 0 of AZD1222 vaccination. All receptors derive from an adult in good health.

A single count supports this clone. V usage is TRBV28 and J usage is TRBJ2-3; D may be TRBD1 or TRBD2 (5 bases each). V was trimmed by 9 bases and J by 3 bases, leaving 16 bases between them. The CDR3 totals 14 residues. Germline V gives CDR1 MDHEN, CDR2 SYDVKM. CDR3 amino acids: CASKGPEVTDTQYF. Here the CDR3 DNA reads TGTGCCAGTAAGGGGCCGGAGGTTACAGATACGCAGTATTTT.

CDR3 amino acids: CAISAASYEQYF. In DNA form, the CDR3 reads TGTGCCATCAGTGCGGCCTCCTACGAGCAGTACTTC. J is TRBJ2-7 and V is TRBV10-3, with no clear D. CDR1 is ENHRY and CDR2 is SYGVKD in the germline V gene. V was pared by 4 bases and J by 0 bases, with 4 bases between. The length of the CDR3 is 12 residues.

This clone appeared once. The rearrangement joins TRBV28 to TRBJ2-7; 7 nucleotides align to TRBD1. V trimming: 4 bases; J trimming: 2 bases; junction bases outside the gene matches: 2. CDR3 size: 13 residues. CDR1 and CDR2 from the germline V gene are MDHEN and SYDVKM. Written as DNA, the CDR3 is TGTGCCAGCAGTTACGGGACAGCCTACGAGCAGTACTTC. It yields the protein CASSYGTAYEQYF. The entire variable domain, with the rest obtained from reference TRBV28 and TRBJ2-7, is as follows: DVKVTQSSRYLVKRTGEKVFLECVQDMDHENMFWYRQDPGLGLRLIYFSYDVKMKEKGDIPEGYSVSREKKERFSLILESASTNQTSMYLCASSYGTAYEQYFGPGTRLTVT.

CDR3 amino acids: CASSFGPSGGSGQETQYF. CDR3 sequence (DNA): TGTGCCAGCAGCTTTGGACCCTCTGGAGGTAGCGGCCAAGAGACCCAGTACTTC. The V gene is TRBV7-3, the J gene TRBJ2-5, with D tentatively TRBD2 (6 bases). CDR1 SGHTA and CDR2 FQGTGA come from the germline V gene. The V and J ends lost 3 bases and 1 base respectively, with 21 bases between them. The CDR3 runs 18 residues.

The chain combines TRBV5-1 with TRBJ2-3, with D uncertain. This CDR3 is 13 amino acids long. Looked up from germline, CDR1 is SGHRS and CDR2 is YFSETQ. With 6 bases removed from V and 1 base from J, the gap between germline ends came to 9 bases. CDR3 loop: CASTVMGTDTQYF. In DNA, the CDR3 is TGCGCCAGCACCGTTATGGGCACAGATACGCAGTATTTT.

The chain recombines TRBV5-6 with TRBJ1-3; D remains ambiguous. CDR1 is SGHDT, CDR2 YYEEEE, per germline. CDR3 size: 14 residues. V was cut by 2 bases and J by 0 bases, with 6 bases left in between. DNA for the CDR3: TGTGCCAGCAGCTTCTATTACTCTGGAAACACCATATATTTT. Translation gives CASSFYYSGNTIYF.

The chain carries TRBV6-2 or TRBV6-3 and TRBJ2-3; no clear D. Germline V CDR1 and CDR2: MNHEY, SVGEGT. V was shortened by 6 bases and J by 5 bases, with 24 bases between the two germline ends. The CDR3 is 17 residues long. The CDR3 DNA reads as TGTGCCAGCAGCTCCCGACCCCCGGCGGAGCCAGGAGATACGCAGTATTTT. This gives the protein CASSSRPPAEPGDTQYF.

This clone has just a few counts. The CDR3 region is CASSNPGGKNEQFF. The CDR3 nucleotides are TGCGCCAGCAGCAACCCGGGAGGTAAGAATGAGCAGTTCTTC. The V gene is TRBV5-1, the J gene TRBJ2-1; 7 positions agree with TRBD2. CDR1 SGHRS and CDR2 YFSETQ come from the germline V gene. The CDR3 spans 14 residues. Trimming cost V 4 bases and J 7 bases; bases outside gene matches: 8.

The DNA for the CDR3 is TGTGCCAGCAGCCAACTGGATATGGGCCTGAACACTGAAGCTTTCTTT. It encodes CASSQLDMGLNTEAFF. The chain recombines TRBV5-6 with TRBJ1-1; no firm D call. This CDR3 has 16 amino acids. Deletions cut 4 bases from V and 0 bases from J, with 16 bases between. The germline CDR1 and CDR2 sequences are SGHDT and YYEEEE.

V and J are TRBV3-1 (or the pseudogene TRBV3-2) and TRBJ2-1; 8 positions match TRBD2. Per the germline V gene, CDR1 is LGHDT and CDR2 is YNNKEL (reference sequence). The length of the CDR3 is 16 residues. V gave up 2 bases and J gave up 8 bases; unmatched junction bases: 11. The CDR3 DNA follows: TGTGCCAGCAGCCAACATGGGACCGGGGGGGTGGATGAGCAGTTCTTC. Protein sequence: CASSQHGTGGVDEQFF.